This T cell receptor (beta chain) comes out of a study of CD8 T cells in ankylosing spondylitis. The CDR3 contains 14 residues. Germline V gene lookup returns CDR1 LGHNA and CDR2 YSLEER. V was pared by 0 bases and J by 7 bases, with 12 bases between. Study outcomes and limitations: Clones tied to disease were said to be significantly enriched in matched ankylosing spondylitis synovial fluid. Disease-linked clones were found to be CD8+ and relatively rare in peripheral blood. Past research had described some motif variants in reactive arthritis synovial fluid and blood. In ankylosing spondylitis blood, a motif of roughly eight highly homologous TCR beta variants appeared characteristic.

Using quantitative 5'-RACE with molecular barcodes, the authors made TCR beta libraries. TCRdb processed the 5' RACE reads anew with MiXCR; each CDR3 protein has one entry. The data contain 450,000 to 550,000 distinct CDR3 sequences, roughly 5% of them singletons. This clonotype was seen at least ten times. Its antigen is unknown. This clonotype was obtained from a male donor with ankylosing spondylitis. Sequencing used blood, either unsorted or a sorted T cell fraction (not recorded which). This chain joins TRBV4-3 and TRBJ1-2, with D unclear. The CDR3 here is CASSQEFRYVGYTF. The CDR3 DNA reads as TGCGCCAGCAGCCAAGAGTTCAGATATGTTGGCTACACCTTC.